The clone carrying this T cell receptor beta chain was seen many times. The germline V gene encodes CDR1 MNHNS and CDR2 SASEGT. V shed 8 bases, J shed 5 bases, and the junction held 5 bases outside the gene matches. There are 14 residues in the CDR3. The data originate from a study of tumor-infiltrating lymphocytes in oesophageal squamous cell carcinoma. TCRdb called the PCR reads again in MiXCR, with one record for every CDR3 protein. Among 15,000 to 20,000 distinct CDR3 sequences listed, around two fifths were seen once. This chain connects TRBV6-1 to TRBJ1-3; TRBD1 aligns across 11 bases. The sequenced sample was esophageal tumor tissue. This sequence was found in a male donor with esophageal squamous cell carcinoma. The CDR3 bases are TGTGCCAGCCTAAAGGACAGGGGGCGAAACACCATATATTTT. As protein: CASLKDRGRNTIYF.